Below, 30 T cell receptor beta chains from the same sample are listed, as sequenced in a study of T cell repertoires in cytomegalovirus infection. Each CDR3 protein gets one entry after TCRdb re-called the reads with MiXCR. The sample has roughly 990,000 distinct CDR3 sequences, about 33% seen once. Their target antigens are unknown. Sequencing used cultured CD8+ T cells from PBMCs, obtained from culture after CMV antigen stimulation. These receptor sequences come from a human donor in good health (CMV status not recorded). Some clones in this sample may be carry-over from other donors' samples.

CDR3 protein: CASSLDGFGYTF. The CDR3 DNA reads as TGCGCCAGCAGCTTGGATGGGTTTGGCTACACCTTC. The chain combines TRBV5-1 with TRBJ1-2, with D hard to call. V dropped 0 bases and J dropped 7 bases, with 7 bases sitting between them. Germline values: CDR1 SGHRS, CDR2 YFSETQ. This CDR3 contains 12 residues.

The rearrangement joins TRBV6-5 to TRBJ2-1, with 9 bases lining up with TRBD1. The length of the CDR3 is 16 residues. From germline, CDR1 is MNHEY and CDR2 SVGAGI. With 1 base clipped from V and 2 bases from J, the junction kept 3 bases outside the gene matches. The CDR3 region is CASSYYRGQPYNEQFF. The CDR3 nucleotides read TGTGCCAGCAGTTACTACAGGGGGCAGCCCTACAATGAGCAGTTCTTC.

The rearrangement uses TRBV7-9 and TRBJ1-1; no firm D call. Germline lookup yields CDR1 SEHNR and CDR2 FQNEAQ (reference sequence). The CDR3 covers 15 residues. V was trimmed by 3 bases and J by 3 bases, leaving 14 bases between them. The CDR3 protein is CASSFPRGKDTEAFF. CDR3 sequence (DNA): TGTGCCAGCAGCTTCCCCCGGGGAAAGGACACTGAAGCTTTCTTT.

In this sample, this clonotype turned up a few times. The chain links TRBV5-1 to TRBJ1-1; D gene unclear. CDR1 and CDR2 (germline): SGHRS, YFSETQ. V was cut by 1 base and J by 6 bases, with 10 bases left in between. This CDR3 region has 13 residues. The CDR3 DNA follows: TGCGCCAGCAGCTTGCCGGGCCGCGCTGAAGCTTTCTTT. Protein product: CASSLPGRAEAFF.

V gene TRBV6-5 combines with J gene TRBJ2-1; 15 nucleotides agree with TRBD2. In germline, CDR1 is MNHEY, CDR2 SVGAGI. The CDR3 is made up of 17 amino acids. Losses at the gene ends were 2 bases for V and 4 bases for J; bases not matched to a gene: 3. The CDR3 sequence: CASSYDGTSGGYNEQFF. CDR3 DNA sequence: TGTGCCAGCAGTTACGACGGGACTAGCGGGGGGTACAATGAGCAGTTCTTC.

This clonotype was observed a single time. The genes are TRBV6-2 or TRBV6-3 and TRBJ1-5, with a tentative D call TRBD1 (6 bases). Germline lookup yields CDR1 MNHEY and CDR2 SVGEGT. The V gene lost 5 bases and the J gene lost 1 base, with 15 bases spanning the gap. The length of the CDR3 is 16 residues. The DNA for the CDR3 is TGTGCCAGCAGTCCGGGACGAGGGGGGAGCAATCAGCCCCAGCATTTT. Its protein is CASSPGRGGSNQPQHF.

This clonotype appeared a few times. V usage is TRBV7-2 and J usage is TRBJ2-3; 7 bases map to TRBD2. Trimming removed 1 base from V and 2 bases from J; junction bases left unmatched: 9. The CDR3 is made up of 17 amino acids. In germline, CDR1 is SGHTA, CDR2 FQGNSA. For the CDR3, the DNA is TGTGCCAGCAGCTTAGTCGGGCGGGGGAAACTCACAGATACGCAGTATTTT. Translation gives CASSLVGRGKLTDTQYF.

The V call is TRBV27, the J call TRBJ2-2; no definite D call. V was trimmed by 5 bases and J by 0 bases, leaving 13 bases between them. Germline CDR1 MNHEY, CDR2 SMNVEV (reference sequence). There are 16 residues in the CDR3. DNA for the CDR3: TGTGCCAGCAGTCTAAGACACGTACCGAACACCGGGGAGCTGTTTTTT. This sequence encodes CASSLRHVPNTGELFF.

The chain carries TRBV3-1 and TRBJ2-1; D perhaps matches TRBD2 (6 bases). Trimming removed 4 bases at V and 8 bases at J, with 18 bases between. CDR1 and CDR2 from the germline V gene are LGHDT and YNNKEL (reference sequence). The CDR3 covers 15 residues. The CDR3: CASSPWDSQRDEQFF. CDR3 bases: TGTGCCAGCAGCCCCTGGGACTCACAGCGGGATGAGCAGTTCTTC.

This clonotype was recorded a few times. The chain employs TRBV15 and TRBJ2-2; either TRBD1 or TRBD2 may fit D (7 bases each). Trimming removed 5 bases at V and 6 bases at J, with 22 bases between. CDR3 length: 17 amino acids. Germline loops: CDR1 LNHNV, CDR2 YYDKDF (reference sequence). The CDR3 nucleotides read TGTGCCACCAGCCGAGTTCGGCAGGGGGGGCCGGCCGGGGAGCTGTTTTTT. Encoded protein: CATSRVRQGGPAGELFF.

A word on this clonotype: This may be a read error: a much more frequent sequence differs by one nucleotide. J is TRBJ1-3 and V is TRBV7-6; no firm D call. With 3 bases removed from V and 0 bases from J, the gap between germline ends came to 3 bases. The germline V gene has CDR1 SGHVS and CDR2 FNYEAQ. The CDR3 covers 13 residues. CDR3 region: CASSFASGNTIYF. DNA of the CDR3: TGTGCCAGCAGCTTTGCCTCTGGAAACACCATATATTTT.

Points on this clonotype: A read error is possible here, since a much larger clone lies one base away. This chain connects TRBV7-2 to TRBJ1-1, with D tentatively TRBD1 (5 bases). V lost 5 bases to trimming and J lost 1 base, with 11 bases between them. Germline CDR1 reads SGHTA; CDR2 reads FQGNSA. CDR3 size: 14 residues. The CDR3 reads CTSSTRDANTEAFF. The CDR3 DNA reads TGTACCAGCAGCACCAGGGACGCGAACACTGAAGCTTTCTTT.

Many counts were recorded for this clonotype. V usage is TRBV28 and J usage is TRBJ1-5; D call uncertain. Germline V gene data show CDR1 as MDHEN and CDR2 as SYDVKM. The V and J ends lost 1 base and 0 bases respectively, with 10 bases between them. This CDR3 has 16 amino acids. CDR3: CASSLFAGPSNQPQHF. The CDR3 nucleotides read TGTGCCAGCAGTTTATTTGCAGGCCCTAGCAATCAGCCCCAGCATTTT.

There are a few counts of this clonotype. The chain links TRBV7-9 to TRBJ1-4; D remains unclear. The CDR3 sequence is 17 residues long. Germline assignment: CDR1 SEHNR and CDR2 FQNEAQ (reference sequence). Trimming stripped 4 bases from V and 1 base from J, with 16 bases between. The CDR3 nucleotides read TGTGCCAGCAGCTCAAGCAACCGACTGCTAACTAATGAAAAACTGTTTTTT. It translates to CASSSSNRLLTNEKLFF.

The chain links TRBV4-1 to TRBJ2-1, with D uncertain. Per the germline V gene, CDR1 is MGHRA and CDR2 is YSYEKL. Trimming took off 3 bases at V and 8 bases at J, with 14 bases between the two ends. CDR3 size: 14 residues. CDR3: CASSQGIGKDEQFF. The CDR3 DNA sequence: TGCGCCAGCAGCCAGGGCATAGGTAAAGATGAGCAGTTCTTC.

This clonotype has just a few counts. This chain connects TRBV6-1 to TRBJ2-3; D is perhaps TRBD1 or TRBD2 (6 bases each). The CDR3 has 14 amino acids. Germline CDR1 reads MNHNS; CDR2 reads SASEGT. V lost 1 base, J lost 4 bases, and 9 bases lay in between. In DNA form, the CDR3 reads TGTGCCAGCAGTGAAGAGGGGGGCCCAGATACGCAGTATTTT. Translation: CASSEEGGPDTQYF.

The chain joins TRBV15 to TRBJ2-1; D is uncertain. V shed 0 bases and J shed 8 bases, with 11 bases lying between them. CDR1 is LNHNV and CDR2 is YYDKDF in the germline V gene (reference sequence). This CDR3 spans 14 amino acids. CDR3 sequence: CATSRDGSTDEQFF. The CDR3 DNA reads TGTGCCACCAGCAGAGATGGTTCAACCGATGAGCAGTTCTTC.

This clonotype was seen a few times. The chain employs TRBV27 and TRBJ2-2, with D possibly being TRBD2 (5 bases). The CDR3 runs to 14 residues. Trimming took off 7 bases at V and 7 bases at J, with 16 bases between the two ends. Germline loops: CDR1 MNHEY, CDR2 SMNVEV (reference sequence). CDR3 DNA: TGTGCCAGCACCATAAGTCGGGGTGGCGGGGAGCTGTTTTTT. The encoded protein is CASTISRGGGELFF.

In this sample, this clonotype turned up once. The J gene is TRBJ2-7, the V gene TRBV6-6; the match to TRBD1 covers 8 bases. The CDR3 spans 14 residues. Germline CDR1 and CDR2: MNHNY and SVGAGI (reference sequence). Trimming removed 8 bases from V and 3 bases from J; junction bases left unmatched: 9. The CDR3 is CASALPGQDYEQYV. The CDR3 DNA reads as TGTGCCAGCGCCCTACCGGGACAGGACTACGAGCAGTACGTC.

The V call is TRBV7-4, the J call TRBJ1-1; D is ambiguous. Per the germline V gene, CDR1 is SGHVT and CDR2 is SQSDAQ. V lost 8 bases and J lost 3, with 13 bases in between. The length of the CDR3 is 13 residues. The CDR3 protein is CASQMGVDTEAFF. CDR3 DNA sequence: TGTGCCAGCCAAATGGGCGTAGACACTGAAGCTTTCTTT.

This sequence joins TRBV5-1 and TRBJ1-1, with D perhaps matching TRBD1 (5 bases). The CDR3 extends over 15 amino acids. Germline V gives CDR1 SGHRS, CDR2 YFSETQ. V was shortened by 3 bases and J by 4 bases, with 16 bases between the two germline ends. The CDR3 protein is CASSSGEVRATEAFF. For the CDR3, the DNA is TGCGCCAGCAGCTCGGGGGAGGTGAGGGCCACTGAAGCTTTCTTT.

With respect to this clonotype: A much more abundant neighbour one base away suggests this may be a read error. V gene TRBV20-1 combines with J gene TRBJ1-1; D not resolved. This CDR3 region has 14 residues. V lost 6 bases to trimming and J lost 0 bases, with 14 bases between them. The germline V gene encodes CDR1 DFQATT and CDR2 SNEGSKA (reference sequence). The CDR3 sequence: CSATLQFLNTEAFF. In DNA, the CDR3 is TGCAGTGCAACCCTACAGTTCCTGAACACTGAAGCTTTCTTT.

The rearrangement joins TRBV13 to TRBJ2-4; the match to TRBD1 covers 10 bases. The CDR3 totals 17 residues. J gave up 3 bases and V 2 bases, and 7 bases lay outside the gene matches. CDR1 PRHDT and CDR2 FYEKMQ come from the germline V gene (reference sequence). CDR3 in amino acids: CASSLIRDRGVKNIQYF. The CDR3 nucleotides are TGTGCCAGCAGCTTAATAAGGGACAGGGGAGTCAAAAACATTCAGTACTTC.

The chain uses TRBV5-4 and TRBJ2-1; 11 bases align to TRBD2. The germline gives CDR1 SGHNT, CDR2 YYREEE (reference sequence). The CDR3 is made up of 21 amino acids. This CDR3 reads CVGAPGSYPYSGGAVINEQFF. The CDR3 region has the DNA TGTGTGGGGGCGCCCGGCAGCTACCCTTATAGCGGGGGGGCAGTAATCAATGAGCAGTTCTTC.

The gene calls are TRBV2 and TRBJ2-7; TRBD1 or TRBD2 may be the D gene (6 bases each). V lost 6 bases to trimming and J lost 2 bases, with 20 bases between them. CDR3 length: 16 residues. CDR1 SNHLY and CDR2 FYNNEI come from the germline V gene. This chain's CDR3 is CASSRKGEDRAYEQYF. CDR3 sequence (DNA): TGTGCCAGCAGCCGAAAGGGGGAGGACAGAGCCTACGAGCAGTACTTC.

J is TRBJ2-1 and V is TRBV29-1; no clear D gene. The CDR3 contains 10 residues. Germline V lookup: CDR1 SQVTM, CDR2 ANQGSEA. V lost 4 bases and J lost 7, with 5 bases in between. CDR3 sequence reads: CSVVANEQFF. The CDR3 DNA is TGCAGCGTTGTTGCGAATGAGCAGTTCTTC.

In the case of this clonotype: A read error may be the cause here, since a much bigger clone is one base away. The chain couples TRBV7-2 to TRBJ2-1, with 7 bases aligning to TRBD2. J lost 5 bases, V lost 6 bases, and 4 bases had no gene match. Germline assignment: CDR1 SGHTA and CDR2 FQGNSA. The CDR3 extends over 13 amino acids. CDR3 loop: CASRFGLDNEQFF. The CDR3 nucleotides are TGTGCCAGCAGGTTTGGACTAGACAATGAGCAGTTCTTC.

The chain uses TRBV12-5 and TRBJ2-2; 9 nucleotides line up with TRBD2. Germline CDR1 reads LGHNT; CDR2 reads FRNRAP. This CDR3 has 21 amino acids. J was trimmed by 0 bases and V by 3 bases; bases with no gene match: 17. CDR3 sequence (DNA): TGTGCTAGTGGTTTCTCTGGATCTGTAGCGGGGGCGACTCCGAACACCGGGGAGCTGTTTTTT. It encodes CASGFSGSVAGATPNTGELFF.

The rearrangement links TRBV9 to TRBJ1-1, with 9 nucleotides matching TRBD1. This CDR3 region has 15 residues. The trim removed 2 bases at V and 8 bases at J, leaving 10 bases unmatched. Germline CDR1 and CDR2: SGDLS and YYNGEE. This CDR3 reads CASSVEPGQGNEAFF. CDR3 bases: TGTGCCAGCAGCGTTGAACCGGGACAGGGTAACGAAGCTTTCTTT. Filled out from reference TRBV9 and TRBJ1-1, the complete variable domain reads DSGVTQTPKHLITATGQRVTLRCSPRSGDLSVYWYQQSLDQGLQFLIQYYNGEERAKGNILERFSAQQFPDLHSELNLSSLELGDSALYFCASSVEPGQGNEAFFGQGTRLTVV.

The rearrangement joins TRBV13 to TRBJ2-1; D unclear. This CDR3 comprises 14 residues. Trimming pared 1 base from V and 6 bases from J, leaving 10 bases between. Per the germline V gene, CDR1 is PRHDT and CDR2 is FYEKMQ (reference sequence). For the CDR3, the DNA is TGTGCCAGCAGCTTAGACCCCTCATCCAATGAGCAGTTCTTC. Residues: CASSLDPSSNEQFF. Full variable domain (remainder filled in from reference TRBV13 and TRBJ2-1): AAGVIQSPRHLIKEKRETATLKCYPIPRHDTVYWYQQGPGQDPQFLISFYEKMQSDKGSIPDRFSAQQFSDYHSELNMSSLELGDSALYFCASSLDPSSNEQFFGPGTRLTVL.